This T cell receptor (beta chain) appears in the sequencing data of a study of cytomegalovirus exposure and HLA in healthy donors. General observations from the study: Previously analyzed data showed that most TCR beta V segments were productive at a frequency of about 90% or about 30%. Presence/absence analyses supposed approximately even sequencing depth among donors. Reports credit the classifier with highly specific, highly sensitive diagnosis of cytomegalovirus status. As immune exposure information, only CMV serostatus was available.

Details on this clone: What it binds is unknown.

Trimming left V 3 bases short and J 2 bases short, with 14 bases between. This CDR3 is 15 amino acids long. Germline V gene data show CDR1 as SGDLS and CDR2 as YYNGEE. PCR primers comprised 60 Vbeta and 13 Jbeta primers. TCRdb's copy holds only in-frame clones and misses some; the assay was immunoSEQ multiplex PCR. The data include some 200,000 clones; the top ten clones carry approximately 0.74%. The receptor's source is a boy younger than 18 in good health and CMV-seronegative. The chain recombines TRBV9 with TRBJ2-5, with D maybe TRBD2 (5 bases). Sequenced: PBMCs. This CDR3 reads CASSASSGLQETQYF. The CDR3 DNA reads TGTGCCAGCAGCGCCTCATCGGGGTTGCAAGAGACCCAGTACTTC.